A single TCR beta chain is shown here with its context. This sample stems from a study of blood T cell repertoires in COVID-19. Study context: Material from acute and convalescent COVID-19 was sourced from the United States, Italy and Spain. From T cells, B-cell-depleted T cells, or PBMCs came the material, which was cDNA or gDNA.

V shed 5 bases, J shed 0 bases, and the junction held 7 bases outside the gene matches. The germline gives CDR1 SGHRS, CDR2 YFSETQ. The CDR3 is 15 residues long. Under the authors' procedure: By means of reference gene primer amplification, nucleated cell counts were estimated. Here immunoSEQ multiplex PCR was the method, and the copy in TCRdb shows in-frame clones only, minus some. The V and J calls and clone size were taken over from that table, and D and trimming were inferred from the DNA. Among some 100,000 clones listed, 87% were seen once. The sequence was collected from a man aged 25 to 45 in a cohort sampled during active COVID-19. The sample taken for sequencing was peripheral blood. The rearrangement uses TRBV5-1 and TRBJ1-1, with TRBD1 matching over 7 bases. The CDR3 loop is CASRETGQMNTEAFF. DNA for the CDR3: TGCGCCAGCAGGGAAACGGGACAGATGAACACTGAAGCTTTCTTT. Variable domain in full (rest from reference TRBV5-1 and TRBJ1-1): KAGVTQTPRYLIKTRGQQVTLSCSPISGHRSVSWYQQTPGQGLQFLFEYFSETQRNKGNFPGRFSGRQFSNSRSEMNVSTLELGDSALYLCASRETGQMNTEAFFGQGTRLTVV.